Shown below are 4 T cell receptor beta chains from a single sample sequenced in a study of cytomegalovirus exposure and HLA in healthy donors. 60 Vbeta and 13 Jbeta primers were used in PCR. Measured with immunoSEQ multiplex PCR; TCRdb has only the in-frame clones, and not every one. The table has some 150,000 clones, 76% seen once. The sequenced material came from PBMCs. Receptors originate from a man between 60 and 75 years old in good health and CMV-seronegative.

The V and J genes are TRBV6-6 and TRBJ2-3; a weak D match, TRBD2 (6 bases). CDR1 MNHNY and CDR2 SVGAGI come from the germline V gene (reference sequence). The CDR3 extends over 16 amino acids. V gave up 5 bases and J gave up 3 bases, with 18 bases separating them. The CDR3 DNA sequence: TGTGCCAGCAGTGGGCTGGGCGGGATGAGGACAGATACGCAGTATTTT. It translates to CASSGLGGMRTDTQYF.

The chain has TRBV2 and TRBJ1-5; 8 bases line up with TRBD1. This CDR3 comprises 13 residues. The germline gives CDR1 SNHLY, CDR2 FYNNEI. V was pared by 8 bases and J by 5 bases, with 5 bases of the junction left unmatched. The CDR3 region is CASEQGAHQPQHF. DNA of the CDR3: TGTGCCAGCGAGCAGGGGGCCCATCAGCCCCAGCATTTT.

V is TRBV6-4 and J is TRBJ2-1; 9 bases match TRBD1. Looked up from germline, CDR1 is MRHNA and CDR2 is SNTAGT. J was trimmed by 2 bases and V by 4 bases; bases with no gene match: 9. The CDR3 totals 17 residues. The CDR3 here is CASSVQGAPGTYNEQFF. The CDR3 DNA reads TGTGCCAGCAGTGTACAGGGGGCCCCAGGAACCTACAATGAGCAGTTCTTC.

The V call is TRBV7-9, the J call TRBJ2-7, with D possibly being TRBD1 (6 bases). Germline V gene data show CDR1 as SEHNR and CDR2 as FQNEAQ (reference sequence). Deletions cut 0 bases from V and 6 bases from J, with 12 bases between. The CDR3 covers 14 residues. CDR3 coding DNA: TGTGCCAGCAGCTTAGCATACAGGGTGGCCGAGCAGTACTTC. It is translated as CASSLAYRVAEQYF.